The 10 T cell receptor beta chains reported below all come from one sample, sequenced in a study of T-cell memory formation after mild COVID-19. A single record per CDR3 protein comes from TCRdb applying MiXCR to the 5' RACE reads. The data hold roughly 560,000 distinct CDR3 sequences, with just over 20% observed a single time. Sequencing input: PBMCs or a T cell subset sorted from them (not recorded which). The source is an adult woman who had mild COVID-19 (a few samples of this study predate the infection). Cell type and time point are not known.

V and J are TRBV4-3 and TRBJ2-2; D is uncertain. Germline loops: CDR1 LGHNA, CDR2 YSLEER. V dropped 1 base and J dropped 0 bases, with 6 bases sitting between them. This CDR3 spans 15 amino acids. The CDR3 DNA sequence: TGCGCCAGCAGCCAAGCTGGTGCGAACACCGGGGAGCTGTTTTTT. It specifies CASSQAGANTGELFF.

The V call is TRBV6-5, the J call TRBJ2-7, with a weak D call TRBD1 (6 bases). Germline loops: CDR1 MNHEY, CDR2 SVGAGI. The CDR3 loop spans 17 amino acids. V lost 0 bases, J lost 2 bases, and 17 bases lay in between. CDR3 DNA: TGTGCCAGCAGTTACTCGATGGCAGGGGCTTCGCCCTACGAGCAGTACTTC. It yields the protein CASSYSMAGASPYEQYF.

This clonotype showed up just a few times. The genes are TRBV5-1 and TRBJ2-2; either TRBD1 or TRBD2 may fit D (6 bases each). The CDR3 spans 16 residues. V lost 4 bases, J lost 4 bases, and 17 bases lay in between. Germline V gene sequence: CDR1 SGHRS, CDR2 YFSETQ. The CDR3 region is CASSRYEGGSTGELFF. Written as DNA, the CDR3 is TGCGCCAGCAGCCGATACGAAGGGGGGAGCACCGGGGAGCTGTTTTTT.

This clonotype came up many times. This chain connects TRBV6-7 to TRBJ2-1; 8 bases line up with TRBD1. TRBV6-7 is sorted into the ORF group, with uncertain function. Unmatched junction bases numbered 14, after V lost 2 bases and J lost 8 bases. The CDR3 spans 17 residues. The CDR3 DNA sequence: TGTGCCAGCAGTTACCCTCACCCCTGGACAGGGTCAGATGAGCAGTTCTTC. Protein: CASSYPHPWTGSDEQFF.

This clonotype was seen a few times. As DNA, the CDR3 is TGTGCCAGCAGCTTACAACAGGGGGTCACTGAAGCTTTCTTT. Translation gives CASSLQQGVTEAFF. The chain links TRBV7-3 to TRBJ1-1, with TRBD1 matching 8 bases. CDR1 and CDR2 (germline): SGHTA, FQGTGA. V lost 2 bases to trimming and J lost 4 bases; unmatched junction nucleotides: 3. The CDR3 is 14 residues long.

The V and J genes are TRBV27 and TRBJ1-1, with D possibly matching TRBD1 (5 bases). Germline V gives CDR1 MNHEY, CDR2 SMNVEV (reference sequence). The CDR3 runs 15 residues. Trimming took 6 bases from V and 4 from J, leaving 18 bases between them. The CDR3: CASSPAGPVLTEAFF. The DNA of the CDR3 is TGTGCCAGCAGCCCCGCGGGGCCAGTGCTCACTGAAGCTTTCTTT.

This clonotype was observed a handful of times. The chain combines TRBV11-2 with TRBJ2-5; a possible D gene is TRBD2 (6 bases). CDR1 and CDR2 from the germline V gene are SGHAT and FQNNGV. V gave up 0 bases and J gave up 4 bases, with 12 bases separating them. This CDR3 contains 15 residues. The CDR3 loop is CASSLDGAGIETQYF. The CDR3 bases are TGTGCCAGCAGCTTAGATGGGGCGGGGATAGAGACCCAGTACTTC.

V and J are TRBV9 and TRBJ1-1, with 7 bases lining up with TRBD1. CDR3 length equals 15 residues. The germline gives CDR1 SGDLS, CDR2 YYNGEE. J lost 3 bases, V lost 3 bases, and 8 bases had no gene match. CDR3 region: CASSETDRRDTEAFF. The CDR3 region has the DNA TGTGCCAGCAGCGAAACGGACAGGAGAGACACTGAAGCTTTCTTT.

The chain is built from TRBV7-8 and TRBJ1-4, with 7 positions matching TRBD1. V was clipped by 0 bases and J by 7 bases; unmatched bases: 5. CDR3 size: 15 residues. Germline values: CDR1 SGHVS, CDR2 FQNEAQ. CDR3 coding DNA: TGTGCCAGCAGCTTAGCTGAGGGACAGACTGAAAAACTGTTTTTT. It codes for CASSLAEGQTEKLFF.

In its sample, this clonotype was seen once. This sequence joins TRBV20-1 and TRBJ2-7; D is ambiguous. Germline V gene lookup returns CDR1 DFQATT and CDR2 SNEGSKA (reference sequence). The V end was cut by 4 bases, the J end by 4 bases, with 8 bases between. The CDR3 totals 11 residues. CDR3 in amino acids: CSATFVYEQYF. The CDR3 DNA reads as TGCAGTGCTACGTTCGTGTACGAGCAGTACTTC.